The present T cell receptor (beta chain) was sequenced within a study of patients and donors after allogeneic stem cell transplantation. MiXCR, applied by TCRdb to the RT-PCR reads, yields one record per CDR3 protein. The sample lists about 960,000 distinct CDR3 sequences, roughly 18% occurring once. The germline gives CDR1 DFQATT, CDR2 SNEGSKA (reference sequence). This CDR3 has 16 residues. Trimming took off 0 bases at V and 5 bases at J, with 19 bases between the two ends. This chain links TRBV20-1 with TRBJ2-5; D is ambiguous. Sequenced material: blood, either unsorted or a sorted T cell fraction (not recorded which). This TCR derives from a human donor who was either an allogeneic HSCT recipient or a stem cell or donor lymphocyte infusion donor (not recorded which). It is not recorded whose cells these are; they may come from a transplant donor. The CDR3 sequence is CSARDPITRRVETQYF. As DNA, the CDR3 is TGCAGTGCTAGAGATCCCATAACAAGGCGTGTGGAGACCCAGTACTTC.